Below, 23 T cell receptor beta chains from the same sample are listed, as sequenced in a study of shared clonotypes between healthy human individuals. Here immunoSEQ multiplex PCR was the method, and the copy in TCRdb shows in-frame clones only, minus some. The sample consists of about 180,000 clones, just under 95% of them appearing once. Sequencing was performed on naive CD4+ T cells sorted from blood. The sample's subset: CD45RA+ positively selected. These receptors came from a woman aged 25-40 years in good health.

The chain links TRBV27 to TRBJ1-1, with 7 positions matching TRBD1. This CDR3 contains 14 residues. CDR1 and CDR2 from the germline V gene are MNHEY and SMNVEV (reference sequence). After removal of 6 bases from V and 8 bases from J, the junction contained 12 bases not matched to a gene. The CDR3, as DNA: TGTGCCAGCAGGCCAAGGGACAGAGCCTTCGAAGCTTTCTTT. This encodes CASRPRDRAFEAFF.

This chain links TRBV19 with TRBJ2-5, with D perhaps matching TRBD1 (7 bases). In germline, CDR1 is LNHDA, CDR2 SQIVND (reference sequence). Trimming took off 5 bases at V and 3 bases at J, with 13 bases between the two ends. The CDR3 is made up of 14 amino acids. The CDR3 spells CASSGGTVKETQYF. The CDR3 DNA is TGTGCCAGTAGTGGCGGGACAGTAAAAGAGACCCAGTACTTC.

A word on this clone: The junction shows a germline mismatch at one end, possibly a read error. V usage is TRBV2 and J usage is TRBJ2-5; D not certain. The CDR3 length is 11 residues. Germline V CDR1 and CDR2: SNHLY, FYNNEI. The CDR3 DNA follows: TGTGCCAGCAGTAATCAAGGGACCCAGTACTTC. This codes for CASSNQGTQYF.

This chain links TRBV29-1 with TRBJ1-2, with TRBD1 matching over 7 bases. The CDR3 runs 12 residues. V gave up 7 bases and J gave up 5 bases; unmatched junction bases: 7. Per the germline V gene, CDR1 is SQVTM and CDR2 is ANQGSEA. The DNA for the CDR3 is TGCAGCGGGGCCGGGACAGATTATGGCTACACCTTC. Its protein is CSGAGTDYGYTF.

CDR3 sequence: CASSQYRDLKAGTEAFF. CDR3 bases: TGTGCCAGCAGCCAATATCGGGATTTGAAGGCGGGCACTGAAGCTTTCTTT. V gene TRBV16 combines with J gene TRBJ1-1, with no clear D. With 1 base removed from V and 4 bases from J, the gap between germline ends came to 19 bases. The CDR3 consists of 17 residues. Germline V gene lookup returns CDR1 KGHSY and CDR2 FQNENV. Looking up the rest from reference TRBV16 and TRBJ1-1 gives the full variable domain: GEEVAQTPKHLVRGEGQKAKLYCAPIKGHSYVFWYQQVLKNEFKFLISFQNENVFDETGMPKERFSAKCLPNSPCSLEIQATKLEDSAVYFCASSQYRDLKAGTEAFFGQGTRLTVV.

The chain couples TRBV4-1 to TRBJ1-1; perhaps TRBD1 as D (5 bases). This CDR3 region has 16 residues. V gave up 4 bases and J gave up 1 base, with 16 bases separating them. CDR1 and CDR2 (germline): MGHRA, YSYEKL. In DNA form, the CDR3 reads TGCGCCAGCAGCCTTAGACCGGGACGGAAGAACACTGAAGCTTTCTTT. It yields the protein CASSLRPGRKNTEAFF.

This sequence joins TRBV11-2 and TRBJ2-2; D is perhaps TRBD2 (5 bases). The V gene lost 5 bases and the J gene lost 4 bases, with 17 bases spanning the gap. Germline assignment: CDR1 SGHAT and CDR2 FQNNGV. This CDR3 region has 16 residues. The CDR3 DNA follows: TGTGCCAGCAGCCCCCTAGCTTGGGAGCGCACCGGGGAGCTGTTTTTT. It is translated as CASSPLAWERTGELFF. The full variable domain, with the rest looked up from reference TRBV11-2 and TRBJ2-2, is EAGVAQSPRYKIIEKRQSVAFWCNPISGHATLYWYQQILGQGPKLLIQFQNNGVVDDSQLPKDRFSAERLKGVDSTLKIQPAKLEDSAVYLCASSPLAWERTGELFFGEGSRLTVL.

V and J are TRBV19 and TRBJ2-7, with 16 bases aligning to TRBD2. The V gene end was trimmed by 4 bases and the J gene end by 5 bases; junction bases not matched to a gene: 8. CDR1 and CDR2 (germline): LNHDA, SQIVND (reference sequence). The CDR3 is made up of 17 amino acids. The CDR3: CASSRGTSGRASDEQYF. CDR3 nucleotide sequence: TGTGCCAGTAGTAGAGGGACTAGCGGGAGGGCGTCGGACGAGCAGTACTTC.

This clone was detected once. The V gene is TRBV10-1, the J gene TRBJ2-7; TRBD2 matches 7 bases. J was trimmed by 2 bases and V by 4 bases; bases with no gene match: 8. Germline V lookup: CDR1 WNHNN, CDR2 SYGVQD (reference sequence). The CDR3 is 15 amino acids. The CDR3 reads CASSAQLATPYEQYF. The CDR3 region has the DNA TGCGCCAGCAGTGCTCAACTAGCGACCCCCTACGAGCAGTACTTC.

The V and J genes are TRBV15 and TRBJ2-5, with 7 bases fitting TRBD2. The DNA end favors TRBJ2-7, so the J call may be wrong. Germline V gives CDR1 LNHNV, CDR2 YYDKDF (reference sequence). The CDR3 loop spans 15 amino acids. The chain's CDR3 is CATTETVAAGAEQYF. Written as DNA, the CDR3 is TGTGCCACCACCGAGACAGTTGCGGCGGGAGCCGAGCAGTACTTC.

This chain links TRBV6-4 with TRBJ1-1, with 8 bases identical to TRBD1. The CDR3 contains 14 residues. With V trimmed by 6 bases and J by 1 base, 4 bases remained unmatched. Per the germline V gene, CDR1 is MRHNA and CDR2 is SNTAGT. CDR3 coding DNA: TGTGCCAGCAGACCGACAGGGGCGAACACTGAAGCTTTCTTT. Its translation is CASRPTGANTEAFF.

The CDR3 sequence: CAASSTSGTYEQYF. The CDR3, as DNA: TGTGCCGCCTCCTCTACTAGCGGGACCTACGAGCAGTACTTC. The chain recombines TRBV28 with TRBJ2-5; 10 nucleotides match TRBD2. TRBJ2-7 matches the DNA end more closely, so the J call is doubtful. The CDR3 length is 14 residues. Germline V gene lookup returns CDR1 MDHEN and CDR2 SYDVKM.

The CDR3 protein is CSARSNQPQHF. The CDR3 DNA follows: TGCAGTGCGCGAAGCAATCAGCCCCAGCATTTT. This chain uses TRBV20-1 with TRBJ1-5; D not resolved. V dropped 6 bases and J dropped 1 base, with 4 bases sitting between them. The CDR3 runs 11 residues. The V gene's germline CDR1 is DFQATT and CDR2 SNEGSKA (reference sequence).

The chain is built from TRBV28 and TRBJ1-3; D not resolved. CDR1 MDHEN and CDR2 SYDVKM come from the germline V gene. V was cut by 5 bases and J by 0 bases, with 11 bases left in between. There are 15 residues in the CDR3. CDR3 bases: TGTGCCAGCAGTCCACGACGGAGCTCTGGAAACACCATATATTTT. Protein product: CASSPRRSSGNTIYF.

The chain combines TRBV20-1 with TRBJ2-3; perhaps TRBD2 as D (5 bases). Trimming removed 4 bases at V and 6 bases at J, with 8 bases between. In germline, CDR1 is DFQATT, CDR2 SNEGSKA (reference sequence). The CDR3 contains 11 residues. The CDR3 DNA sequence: TGCAGTGCTACTAGCCTGGATACGCAGTATTTT. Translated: CSATSLDTQYF.

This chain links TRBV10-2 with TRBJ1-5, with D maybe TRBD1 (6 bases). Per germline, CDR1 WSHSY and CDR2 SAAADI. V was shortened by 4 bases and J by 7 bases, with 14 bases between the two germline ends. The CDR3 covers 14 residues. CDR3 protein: CASSVSRGSQPQHF. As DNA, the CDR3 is TGCGCCAGCAGTGTATCCAGGGGCAGCCAGCCCCAGCATTTT.

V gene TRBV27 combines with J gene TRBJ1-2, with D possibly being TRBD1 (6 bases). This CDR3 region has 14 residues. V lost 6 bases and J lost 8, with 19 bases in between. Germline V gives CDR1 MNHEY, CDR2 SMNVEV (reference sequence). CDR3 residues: CASRTDSLGGGYTF. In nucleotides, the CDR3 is TGTGCCAGCAGGACGGACAGCCTCGGTGGGGGCTACACCTTC.

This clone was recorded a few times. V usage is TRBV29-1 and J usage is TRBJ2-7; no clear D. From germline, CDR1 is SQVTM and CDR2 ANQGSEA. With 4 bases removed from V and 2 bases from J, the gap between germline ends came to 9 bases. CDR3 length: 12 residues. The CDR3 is CSVGQQTYEQYF. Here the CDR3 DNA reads TGCAGCGTTGGGCAGCAAACCTACGAGCAGTACTTC.

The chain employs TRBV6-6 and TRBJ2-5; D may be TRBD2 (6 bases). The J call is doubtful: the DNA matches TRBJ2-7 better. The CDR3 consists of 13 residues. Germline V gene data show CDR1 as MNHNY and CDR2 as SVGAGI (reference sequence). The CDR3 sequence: CASTDGRSYEQYF. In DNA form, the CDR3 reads TGTGCCAGCACAGACGGGAGATCTTACGAGCAGTACTTC.

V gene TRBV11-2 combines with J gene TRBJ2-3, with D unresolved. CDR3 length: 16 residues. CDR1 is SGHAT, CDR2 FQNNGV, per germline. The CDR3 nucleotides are TGTGCTACAGCGCTGGCAGAAAGCGCAATAACAGATACGCAGTATTTT. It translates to CATALAESAITDTQYF.

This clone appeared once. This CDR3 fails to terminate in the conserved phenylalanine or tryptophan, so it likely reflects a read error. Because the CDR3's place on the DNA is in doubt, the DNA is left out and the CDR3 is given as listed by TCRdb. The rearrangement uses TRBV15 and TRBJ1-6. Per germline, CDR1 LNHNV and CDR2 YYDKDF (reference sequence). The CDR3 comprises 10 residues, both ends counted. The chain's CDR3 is CATSRPDSFP.

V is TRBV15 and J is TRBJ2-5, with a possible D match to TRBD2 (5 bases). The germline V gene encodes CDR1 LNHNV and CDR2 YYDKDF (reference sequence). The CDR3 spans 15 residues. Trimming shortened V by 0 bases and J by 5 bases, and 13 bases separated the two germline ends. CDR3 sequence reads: CATSRDRDRGETQYF. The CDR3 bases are TGTGCCACCAGCAGAGATAGGGATCGGGGTGAGACCCAGTACTTC.

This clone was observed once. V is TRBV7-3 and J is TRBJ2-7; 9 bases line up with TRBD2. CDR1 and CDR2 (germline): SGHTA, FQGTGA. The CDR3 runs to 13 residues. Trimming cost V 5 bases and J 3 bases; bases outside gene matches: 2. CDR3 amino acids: CASSLAGSYEQYF. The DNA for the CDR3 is TGTGCCAGCAGCCTAGCGGGAAGCTACGAGCAGTACTTC.